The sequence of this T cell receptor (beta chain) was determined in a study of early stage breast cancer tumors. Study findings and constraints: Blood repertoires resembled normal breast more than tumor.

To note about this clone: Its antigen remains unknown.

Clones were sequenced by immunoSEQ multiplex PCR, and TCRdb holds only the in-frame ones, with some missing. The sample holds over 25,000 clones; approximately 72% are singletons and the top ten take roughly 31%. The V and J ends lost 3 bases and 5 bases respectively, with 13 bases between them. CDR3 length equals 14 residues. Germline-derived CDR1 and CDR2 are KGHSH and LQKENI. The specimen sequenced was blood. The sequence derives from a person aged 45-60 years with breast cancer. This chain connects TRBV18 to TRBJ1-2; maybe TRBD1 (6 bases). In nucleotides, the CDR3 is TGTGCCAGCTCACCTGGTAGGACAGTATATGGCTACACCTTC. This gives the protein CASSPGRTVYGYTF.